The TCR beta chain under discussion was sequenced for a study of shared clonotypes between healthy human individuals. Study information: Per donor, three plates held CD4 naive cells, three held CD4 memory, two held CD8 naive and one held CD8 memory. Study results and limitations: Large depth notwithstanding, sorted-subset sequencing proved incomplete by rarefaction.

About this clone: The antigen is not known.

CD8 cells regarded as naive lacked CD45RO, were positively chosen for CCR7, and omitted terminally differentiated effector memory CD45RA+ cells. Germline V gene data show CDR1 as WSHSY and CDR2 as SAAADI. Trimming shortened V by 5 bases and J by 3 bases, and 12 bases separated the two germline ends. The CDR3 is 14 residues long. Splitting of each subset's genomic DNA was done evenly across several immunoSEQ plates. In the original workflow: For the immunoSEQ data, sequences were junction-only without quality scores, so filtering differed. Some clones are missing from TCRdb's copy, which holds only in-frame ones; the method was immunoSEQ multiplex PCR. V, J and clone size reflect that table, while D and trimming were determined from the DNA. The sample carries about 2 million clones, approximately 95% recorded once.

Sequenced input: naive CD8+ T cells sorted from blood. V usage is TRBV10-2 and J usage is TRBJ2-3, with a possible D match to TRBD2 (6 bases). The sequence was obtained from a man between 18 and 29 years old in good health. The CDR3 reads CASSRLAATDTQYF. The CDR3 coding sequence is TGCGCCAGCAGTAGATTAGCGGCGACAGATACGCAGTATTTT.